The 21 T cell receptor beta chains below all came from one sample that was sequenced in a study of blood T cell repertoires in COVID-19. The method was immunoSEQ multiplex PCR; TCRdb's version includes in-frame clones alone and lacks a portion of them. The sample includes 320,000 or so clones, 85% of them seen just once. The sequenced sample consisted of PBMCs or T cells enriched from blood (not recorded which). All receptors come from a woman in her 30s who had been exposed to COVID-19.

This clone was seen more than once but under ten times. V and J are TRBV4-2 and TRBJ1-4; TRBD1 matches 7 bases. The junction had 7 bases not matched to a gene; V was cut back by 3 bases and J by 0 bases. Germline CDR1 LGHNA, CDR2 YNFKEQ. This CDR3 is built from 17 residues. The CDR3 region has the DNA TGTGCCAGCAGCCATGCTCGGACAGGTGCAACTAATGAAAAACTGTTTTTT. Its protein is CASSHARTGATNEKLFF.

The chain uses TRBV2 and TRBJ2-2; the match to TRBD1 covers 7 bases. This CDR3 is built from 14 residues. Trimming at V came to 5 bases and at J to 1 base, leaving 1 base not matched to a gene. Germline lookup yields CDR1 SNHLY and CDR2 FYNNEI. CDR3 bases: TGTGCCAGCAGTAGGACAGGGAACACCGGGGAGCTGTTTTTT. It yields the protein CASSRTGNTGELFF.

With regard to this clone: This sample includes further DNA sequences coding for the same CDR3. The chain has TRBV10-3 and TRBJ1-1; D remains ambiguous. CDR3 length: 13 residues. Trimming stripped 3 bases from V and 1 base from J, with 6 bases between. Germline CDR1 reads ENHRY; CDR2 reads SYGVKD. The CDR3 loop is CAISDRGNTEAFF. CDR3 bases: TGTGCCATCAGTGACCGGGGGAACACTGAAGCTTTCTTT.

The rearrangement joins TRBV21-1 to TRBJ1-5; no DNA check was done on the table's D call, TRBD1. TRBV21-1 is noted as a pseudogene. The CDR3 has 14 amino acids. CDR3 in amino acids: CASSIGTGSKPQHF. The CDR3 DNA reads as TGTGCCAGCAGCATCGGGACAGGGAGTAAGCCCCAGCATTTT.

The CDR3 spells CASSERGTGGGGANVLTF. The CDR3 nucleotides read TGCGCCAGCAGTGAGAGGGGGACAGGGGGTGGTGGGGCCAACGTCCTGACTTTC. This chain links TRBV10-2 with TRBJ2-6, with 11 bases that match TRBD1. This CDR3 comprises 18 residues. V lost 2 bases to trimming and J lost 3 bases; unmatched junction nucleotides: 6. CDR1 WSHSY and CDR2 SAAADI come from the germline V gene.

The V call is TRBV9, the J call TRBJ2-5; weak D call: TRBD2 (5 bases). Per the germline V gene, CDR1 is SGDLS and CDR2 is YYNGEE. There are 14 residues in the CDR3. The ends were cut back, 0 bases at V and 2 bases at J, with 8 bases in the middle. The DNA for the CDR3 is TGTGCCAGCAGCGTAGGAGGGTTACAAGAGACCCAGTACTTC. Its translation: CASSVGGLQETQYF. The whole variable domain, remainder taken from reference TRBV9 and TRBJ2-5, is DSGVTQTPKHLITATGQRVTLRCSPRSGDLSVYWYQQSLDQGLQFLIQYYNGEERAKGNILERFSAQQFPDLHSELNLSSLELGDSALYFCASSVGGLQETQYFGPGTRLLVL.

This chain uses TRBV12-3 or TRBV12-4 with TRBJ1-1; D gene ambiguous. The CDR3 sequence is 13 residues long. The V gene lost 1 base and the J gene lost 4 bases, with 7 bases spanning the gap. Here the CDR3 DNA reads TGTGCCAGCAGTTTAGGAGTTGTCACTGAAGCTTTCTTT. Translated: CASSLGVVTEAFF.

The chain uses TRBV30 and TRBJ2-7; D not resolved. V lost 7 bases and J 3 bases, leaving 7 bases between the germline ends. CDR1 is GTSNPN, CDR2 SVGIG, per germline (reference sequence). The CDR3 spans 10 residues. The CDR3 DNA reads as TGTGCCTACCGACTCTACGAGCAGTACTTC. It encodes CAYRLYEQYF.

The J gene is TRBJ2-1, the V gene TRBV2, with 7 nucleotides matching TRBD1. The V gene end was trimmed by 6 bases and the J gene end by 5 bases; junction bases not matched to a gene: 10. The CDR3 consists of 15 residues. The germline gives CDR1 SNHLY, CDR2 FYNNEI. The CDR3 protein is CASRQGTAIDNEQFF. The CDR3 DNA reads as TGTGCCAGCAGACAGGGGACAGCTATAGACAATGAGCAGTTCTTC.

The V and J genes are TRBV9 and TRBJ1-2; 9 bases are shared with TRBD1. This CDR3 has 14 amino acids. Trimming took 3 bases from V and 9 from J; bases not matched to a gene: 9. Looked up from germline, CDR1 is SGDLS and CDR2 is YYNGEE. This CDR3 is CASSGTGTGNRYTF. The CDR3 nucleotides are TGTGCCAGCAGCGGTACCGGGACAGGGAATCGCTACACCTTC.

The chain uses TRBV28 and TRBJ2-5; D may be TRBD2 (7 bases). Germline-derived CDR1 and CDR2 are MDHEN and SYDVKM. V lost 5 bases and J 5 bases, leaving 24 bases between the germline ends. This CDR3 spans 17 amino acids. The CDR3 nucleotides read TGTGCCAGCAGTCCTGCGGGGGCGCGGGTGGCAATCGAGACCCAGTACTTC. This gives the protein CASSPAGARVAIETQYF.

A word on this clone: One end of the junction fails to match germline, which may point to a read error. This chain links TRBV2 with TRBJ1-1; no reliable D call. The CDR3 spans 12 residues. Per the germline V gene, CDR1 is SNHLY and CDR2 is FYNNEI. CDR3 DNA sequence: TGTGCCAGCAGCGAAGTCACCTATGAAGCTTTCTTT. Protein product: CASSEVTYEAFF.

This chain joins TRBV28 and TRBJ2-7, with D perhaps TRBD2 (6 bases). This CDR3 comprises 13 residues. Germline V gene sequence: CDR1 MDHEN, CDR2 SYDVKM. V lost 5 bases and J lost 7, with 15 bases in between. CDR3 sequence (DNA): TGTGCCAGCAGTGACGCCCCGGAGGGGGAGCAGTACTTC. This gives the protein CASSDAPEGEQYF.

CDR3 nucleotides: TGTGCCTGGAGATTACTTGCAACTAATGAAAAACTGTTTTTT. It specifies CAWRLLATNEKLFF. V is TRBV30 and J is TRBJ1-4, with D uncertain. V gave up 3 bases and J gave up 0 bases, with 8 bases separating them. Germline CDR1 is GTSNPN and CDR2 is SVGIG (reference sequence). CDR3 length: 14 amino acids.

The chain joins TRBV24-1 to TRBJ2-5; 8 bases agree with TRBD2. Germline V lookup: CDR1 KGHDR, CDR2 SFDVKD. This CDR3 spans 13 amino acids. V gave up 9 bases and J gave up 5 bases; unmatched junction bases: 7. The CDR3 reads CATASGSTETQYF. CDR3 DNA sequence: TGTGCCACCGCCAGCGGGAGTACTGAGACCCAGTACTTC.

The chain couples TRBV2 to TRBJ2-7; no firm D call. The germline CDR1 and CDR2 sequences are SNHLY and FYNNEI. The CDR3 is made up of 14 amino acids. V was cut by 2 bases and J by 3 bases, with 11 bases left in between. Here the CDR3 reads CASSEKRQFYEQYF. In DNA, the CDR3 is TGTGCCAGCAGTGAAAAGAGACAATTCTACGAGCAGTACTTC.

This clone showed up just a few times. The gene calls are TRBV18 and TRBJ2-7, with TRBD2 matching 8 bases. Trimming removed 2 bases from V and 2 bases from J; junction bases left unmatched: 14. Germline lookup yields CDR1 KGHSH and CDR2 LQKENI. This CDR3 region has 18 residues. This chain's CDR3 is CASSPGGGSGDSTYEQYF. The CDR3 bases are TGTGCCAGCTCACCAGGCGGCGGTAGCGGGGACTCTACCTACGAGCAGTACTTC.

This CDR3 is CASSLRGGLRVNEQFF. CDR3 DNA sequence: TGTGCCAGCAGCCTGAGAGGGGGACTACGGGTAAATGAGCAGTTCTTC. The V and J genes are TRBV2 and TRBJ2-1, with D maybe TRBD2 (7 bases). There are 16 residues in the CDR3. Germline V CDR1 and CDR2: SNHLY, FYNNEI. The V end lost 6 bases, the J end lost 7 bases, and 22 bases lay between the germline ends.

The chain uses TRBV13 and TRBJ2-3; TRBD2 aligns across 12 bases. The germline CDR1 and CDR2 sequences are PRHDT and FYEKMQ (reference sequence). J lost 5 bases, V lost 5 bases, and 8 bases had no gene match. The CDR3 loop spans 16 amino acids. This chain's CDR3 is CASSHFLAGGLDTQYF. The CDR3 DNA reads TGTGCCAGCAGCCATTTCCTAGCGGGGGGGTTAGATACGCAGTATTTT.

The chain links TRBV6-5 to TRBJ2-1; 9 bases line up with TRBD1. CDR1 and CDR2 (germline): MNHEY, SVGAGI. The CDR3 loop spans 13 amino acids. After removal of 7 bases from V and 7 bases from J, the junction contained 5 bases not matched to a gene. The CDR3 protein is CASNRGLLNEQFF. The CDR3 nucleotides read TGTGCCAGCAACAGGGGGCTGCTGAATGAGCAGTTCTTC.

V gene TRBV18 combines with J gene TRBJ1-1, with 7 bases identical to TRBD1. V trimming: 6 bases; J trimming: 0 bases; junction bases outside the gene matches: 7. CDR3 length: 15 residues. Germline CDR1 KGHSH, CDR2 LQKENI. Written as DNA, the CDR3 is TGTGCCAGCTCTTCGACAGGGCCAATGAACACTGAAGCTTTCTTT. Protein sequence: CASSSTGPMNTEAFF.